This passage covers 18 T cell receptor beta chains from one sample sequenced in a study of shared T cell receptors in the human thymus. Here immunoSEQ multiplex PCR was the method, and the copy in TCRdb shows in-frame clones only, minus some. The table records hundreds of thousands of clones, just under 95% of them present only once. Sequenced sample: thymocytes. These receptors were collected from a human donor.

This sequence joins TRBV7-7 and TRBJ2-7; 14 nucleotides agree with TRBD2. With 5 bases clipped from V and 3 bases from J, the junction kept 12 bases outside the gene matches. The germline gives CDR1 SSHAT, CDR2 FNYEAQ (reference sequence). The CDR3 has 18 amino acids. CDR3 sequence: CASSPGTSGRSRIYEQYF. In DNA form, the CDR3 reads TGTGCCAGCAGCCCTGGGACTAGCGGGAGAAGTAGGATCTACGAGCAGTACTTC. The complete variable domain, with remaining parts taken from reference TRBV7-7 and TRBJ2-7, reads GAGVSQSPRYKVTKRGQDVTLRCDPISSHATLYWYQQALGQGPEFLTYFNYEAQPDKSGLPSDRFSAERPEGSISTLTIQRTEQRDSAMYRCASSPGTSGRSRIYEQYFGPGTRLTVT.

This rearrangement joins TRBV7-9 to TRBJ2-1; 11 positions match TRBD2. Per the germline V gene, CDR1 is SEHNR and CDR2 is FQNEAQ (reference sequence). The CDR3 sequence is 17 residues long. V was clipped by 5 bases and J by 8 bases; unmatched bases: 14. CDR3: CASSPGLAGGSRHEQFF. CDR3 in DNA: TGTGCCAGCAGCCCGGGGCTAGCGGGAGGCTCTCGGCATGAGCAGTTCTTC.

The chain joins TRBV11-2 to TRBJ1-1; D is ambiguous. Trimming took 8 bases from V and 2 from J, leaving 18 bases between them. The CDR3 totals 15 residues. Germline values: CDR1 SGHAT, CDR2 FQNNGV. DNA for the CDR3: TGTGCCAGCGACCAACTGAAAACGTATAACACTGAAGCTTTCTTT. Its translation is CASDQLKTYNTEAFF.

The chain carries TRBV19 and TRBJ2-2; 9 bases are a match to TRBD2. Per the germline V gene, CDR1 is LNHDA and CDR2 is SQIVND (reference sequence). Losses at the gene ends were 1 base for V and 3 bases for J; bases not matched to a gene: 0. This CDR3 has 15 residues. The CDR3 nucleotides are TGTGCCAGTAGTATAGGCGGGAGGGACACCGGGGAGCTGTTTTTT. Residues: CASSIGGRDTGELFF.

The chain couples TRBV10-3 to TRBJ2-1; 14 nucleotides match TRBD2. The CDR3 spans 15 residues. CDR1 is ENHRY, CDR2 SYGVKD, per germline. V trimming: 7 bases; J trimming: 12 bases; junction bases outside the gene matches: 11. In nucleotides, the CDR3 is TGTGCCATCACCCAGGGACTAGCGGGAGCAGGGGGGCAGTTCTTC. Translation gives CAITQGLAGAGGQFF.

The rearrangement links TRBV14 to TRBJ1-2; TRBD1 matches at 12 bases. Germline CDR1 and CDR2: SGHDN and FVKESK. This CDR3 spans 15 amino acids. J gave up 8 bases and V 3 bases, and 7 bases lay outside the gene matches. CDR3 sequence reads: CASSHPRDRGRGYTF. The CDR3 DNA sequence: TGTGCCAGCAGCCACCCCCGGGACAGGGGGCGAGGCTACACCTTC.

The chain couples TRBV28 to TRBJ1-5; possible D gene TRBD1, 6 bases. CDR1 and CDR2 (germline): MDHEN, SYDVKM. V was pared by 8 bases and J by 4 bases, with 24 bases between. CDR3 size: 17 residues. Here the CDR3 reads CASGQQPGQRRNQPQHF. The CDR3 bases are TGTGCCAGCGGGCAACAACCTGGACAGAGACGTAATCAGCCCCAGCATTTT.

This clone is a singleton in its sample. The V and J genes are TRBV28 and TRBJ2-4; 9 positions match TRBD1. The length of the CDR3 is 18 residues. V lost 8 bases to trimming and J lost 7 bases; unmatched junction nucleotides: 21. Germline CDR1 and CDR2: MDHEN and SYDVKM. The DNA for the CDR3 is TGTGCCAGCTCTCCCCAGCCCGATATAACAGGGGGCAGGAACATTCAGTACTTC. It codes for CASSPQPDITGGRNIQYF.

The chain carries TRBV28 and TRBJ2-5; D remains unclear. Trimming left V 0 bases short and J 7 bases short, with 12 bases between. CDR1 and CDR2 (germline): MDHEN, SYDVKM. The CDR3 extends over 14 amino acids. The CDR3 protein is CASSLCTRLGTQYF. CDR3 nucleotide sequence: TGTGCCAGCAGTTTATGCACGCGTCTAGGGACCCAGTACTTC. The whole variable domain, remainder taken from reference TRBV28 and TRBJ2-5, is DVKVTQSSRYLVKRTGEKVFLECVQDMDHENMFWYRQDPGLGLRLIYFSYDVKMKEKGDIPEGYSVSREKKERFSLILESASTNQTSMYLCASSLCTRLGTQYFGPGTRLLVL.

The J gene is TRBJ2-3, the V gene TRBV2; D not certain. Germline V gives CDR1 SNHLY, CDR2 FYNNEI. V was shortened by 6 bases and J by 3 bases, with 10 bases between the two germline ends. The CDR3 consists of 13 residues. The CDR3 region has the DNA TGTGCCAGCAGAGTGGTGGGAACAGATACGCAGTATTTT. Translating it yields CASRVVGTDTQYF.

The chain has TRBV15 and TRBJ2-5; D is uncertain. The CDR3 extends over 13 amino acids. Germline CDR1 reads LNHNV; CDR2 reads YYDKDF (reference sequence). V lost 0 bases and J lost 3, with 5 bases in between. CDR3 amino acids: CATSREGEETQYF. The CDR3 DNA reads TGTGCCACCAGCAGAGAAGGTGAAGAGACCCAGTACTTC.

This rearrangement joins TRBV29-1 to TRBJ2-1; unclear D gene. V was clipped by 3 bases and J by 0 bases, with 12 bases between them. This CDR3 contains 15 residues. Germline lookup yields CDR1 SQVTM and CDR2 ANQGSEA. This CDR3 reads CSVEGYRSSYNEQFF. CDR3 bases: TGCAGCGTTGAGGGGTATAGGAGCTCCTACAATGAGCAGTTCTTC.

The chain combines TRBV19 with TRBJ2-7, with 7 bases aligning to TRBD1. This CDR3 is built from 17 residues. CDR1 is LNHDA, CDR2 SQIVND, per germline (reference sequence). V dropped 5 bases and J dropped 2; count of bases not matched to a gene: 15. The CDR3 DNA sequence: TGTGCCAGTAGTTGGGGCAGCACAGGGGCCCCGACCTACGAGCAGTACTTC. It codes for CASSWGSTGAPTYEQYF.

This chain connects TRBV14 to TRBJ2-7; 10 bases map to TRBD1. The V gene end was trimmed by 3 bases and the J gene end by 2 bases; junction bases not matched to a gene: 1. From germline, CDR1 is SGHDN and CDR2 FVKESK. This CDR3 has 14 residues. The CDR3 DNA reads as TGTGCCAGCAGCCACGACAGGGGGCCCTACGAGCAGTACTTC. It encodes CASSHDRGPYEQYF.

The V gene is TRBV7-2, the J gene TRBJ2-3; 8 bases map to TRBD2. The CDR3 runs 16 residues. CDR1 is SGHTA, CDR2 FQGNSA, per germline. With 4 bases clipped from V and 0 bases from J, the junction kept 6 bases outside the gene matches. CDR3 bases: TGTGCCAGCAGCTCTTATAGCGGGGCTAGCACAGATACGCAGTATTTT. Encoded protein: CASSSYSGASTDTQYF.

This chain links TRBV18 with TRBJ1-5; D is undetermined. CDR3 length: 16 amino acids. Trimming pared 2 bases from V and 3 bases from J, leaving 14 bases between. CDR1 is KGHSH and CDR2 is LQKENI in the germline V gene. The CDR3 reads CASSPTPGGFNQPQHF. The CDR3 DNA is TGTGCCAGCTCACCAACCCCCGGCGGGTTCAATCAGCCCCAGCATTTT.

The chain employs TRBV19 and TRBJ2-7, with 7 bases identical to TRBD1. This CDR3 is 12 amino acids long. Germline trimming cut 8 bases from V and 5 bases from J; bases unmatched to any gene: 6. Germline loops: CDR1 LNHDA, CDR2 SQIVND (reference sequence). As DNA, the CDR3 is TGTGCCAGTTCAAGACAGGGCCACGAGCAGTACTTC. Residues: CASSRQGHEQYF.

This clone was counted a single time. The chain links TRBV18 to TRBJ2-3; D gene ambiguous. The V end lost 6 bases, the J end lost 6 bases, and 7 bases lay between the germline ends. The CDR3 is 11 amino acids. CDR1 and CDR2 from the germline V gene are KGHSH and LQKENI. CDR3 loop: CASSGGDTQYF. CDR3 sequence (DNA): TGTGCCAGCTCGGGTGGGGATACGCAGTATTTT.